One and the same sample provided the 25 T cell receptor beta chains below, sequenced in a study of blood T cell repertoires in COVID-19. Produced via immunoSEQ multiplex PCR; TCRdb's table is partial and in-frame only. This sample yields about 300,000 clones, of which nearly 90% are seen a single time; 1.8% belongs to the top ten. The sample consisted of peripheral blood. The receptors stem from a woman in her 30s with COVID-19, enrolled during active disease.

This chain links TRBV28 with TRBJ1-1; D is perhaps TRBD1 (6 bases). The V gene lost 3 bases and the J gene lost 10 bases, with 21 bases spanning the gap. The CDR3 extends over 15 amino acids. In germline, CDR1 is MDHEN, CDR2 SYDVKM. CDR3 nucleotide sequence: TGTGCCAGCAGTTTTGCGACTACCCAGGGGACGGGAGCTTTCTTT. It encodes CASSFATTQGTGAFF.

The count of this clone is one. The chain links TRBV6-1 to TRBJ2-1, with 8 bases lining up with TRBD2. The CDR3 is made up of 16 amino acids. V trimming: 2 bases; J trimming: 4 bases; junction bases outside the gene matches: 7. CDR1 is MNHNS and CDR2 is SASEGT in the germline V gene. The CDR3 DNA reads TGTGCCAGCAGTGAAATGTCGCGGGGGGCATACAATGAGCAGTTCTTC. It translates to CASSEMSRGAYNEQFF.

Regarding this clone: At one boundary the junction diverges from the germline segment, which might be a read error. The gene calls are TRBV2 and TRBJ1-2, with D perhaps matching TRBD1 (5 bases). Germline V CDR1 and CDR2: SNHLY, FYNNEI. The CDR3 is 12 amino acids. CDR3 sequence: CASSDIVERGNF. The CDR3 DNA reads as TGTGCCAGCAGTGACATAGTCGAGCGGGGGAATTTC.

The chain is built from TRBV29-1 and TRBJ1-2; D may be TRBD1 (5 bases). The CDR3 consists of 13 residues. CDR1 and CDR2 (germline): SQVTM, ANQGSEA. The V end lost 3 bases, the J end lost 4 bases, and 12 bases lay between the germline ends. CDR3 residues: CSVDGGSFYGYTF. As DNA, the CDR3 is TGCAGCGTTGACGGGGGTAGTTTCTATGGCTACACCTTC.

The J gene is TRBJ2-4, the V gene TRBV2; tentatively, D is TRBD1 (6 bases). Trimming cost V 2 bases and J 1 base, with 12 bases left between them. CDR1 and CDR2 from the germline V gene are SNHLY and FYNNEI. The CDR3 length is 16 residues. The CDR3 loop is CASSEYRVGAKNIQYF. The DNA of the CDR3 is TGTGCCAGCAGTGAATACAGGGTGGGGGCCAAAAACATTCAGTACTTC.

The rearrangement links TRBV5-8 to TRBJ1-1; no firm D call. CDR1 is SGHTS and CDR2 is YDEGEE in the germline V gene. V lost 7 bases, J lost 1 base, and 14 bases lay in between. This CDR3 spans 14 amino acids. The CDR3 loop reads CASLIPTRNTEAFF. CDR3 in DNA: TGTGCCAGCTTAATCCCAACTAGGAACACTGAAGCTTTCTTT.

The V and J genes are TRBV19 and TRBJ1-2; the D gene is possibly TRBD1 (6 bases). The germline V and J ends were trimmed by 7 bases and 4 bases, with 10 bases remaining between them. Per germline, CDR1 LNHDA and CDR2 SQIVND (reference sequence). The length of the CDR3 is 12 residues. The CDR3 coding sequence is TGTGCCAGTAAACAGGGTAGCTATGGCTACACCTTC. This codes for CASKQGSYGYTF.

This chain links TRBV6-5 with TRBJ2-3; the D is unclear. CDR1 MNHEY and CDR2 SVGAGI come from the germline V gene. The CDR3 covers 15 residues. Trimming cost V 2 bases and J 4 bases, with 13 bases left between them. CDR3 DNA sequence: TGTGCCAGCAGTTACGGGCCATCCAGGCCAGATACGCAGTATTTT. It codes for CASSYGPSRPDTQYF.

The V call is TRBV19, the J call TRBJ1-1; D is possibly TRBD1 (5 bases). CDR1 is LNHDA and CDR2 is SQIVND in the germline V gene (reference sequence). The V gene lost 10 bases and the J gene lost 4 bases, with 19 bases spanning the gap. This CDR3 is 14 amino acids long. This chain's CDR3 is CAKKAGYGSTEAFF. DNA for the CDR3: TGTGCCAAAAAAGCAGGGTATGGAAGCACTGAAGCTTTCTTT.

The chain uses TRBV7-9 and TRBJ2-3; 11 bases are shared with TRBD1. CDR1 and CDR2 (germline): SEHNR, FQNEAQ (reference sequence). This CDR3 is built from 16 residues. Losses at the gene ends were 0 bases for V and 3 bases for J; bases not matched to a gene: 2. The CDR3 region has the DNA TGTGCCAGCAGCTTAGCGGGACAGGGGGTAACAGATACGCAGTATTTT. As protein: CASSLAGQGVTDTQYF.

The chain employs TRBV18 and TRBJ1-2; possible D gene TRBD1, 5 bases. The CDR3 is made up of 13 amino acids. The ends were cut back, 6 bases at V and 0 bases at J, with 8 bases in the middle. Per the germline V gene, CDR1 is KGHSH and CDR2 is LQKENI. CDR3 in amino acids: CASSPRANYGYTF. The CDR3 DNA follows: TGTGCCAGCTCGCCCAGGGCTAACTATGGCTACACCTTC. Supplemented by reference TRBV18 and TRBJ1-2, the full variable domain reads NAGVMQNPRHLVRRRGQEARLRCSPMKGHSHVYWYRQLPEEGLKFMVYLQKENIIDESGMPKERFSAEFPKEGPSILRIQQVVRGDSAAYFCASSPRANYGYTFGSGTRLTVV.

This clone was seen a single time. The chain combines TRBV7-5 with TRBJ2-5; the table's D gene call, TRBD1, was not cross checked with the DNA. TRBV7-5 represents a pseudogene. This CDR3 region has 14 residues. CDR3 nucleotides: TGTGCCAGAAGCTCCTACGACACCCAAGAGACCCAGTACTTC. It specifies CARSSYDTQETQYF.

This chain joins TRBV7-2 and TRBJ2-4; D is uncertain. The germline V and J ends were trimmed by 1 base and 6 bases, with 10 bases remaining between them. The CDR3 runs to 14 residues. CDR1 SGHTA and CDR2 FQGNSA come from the germline V gene. CDR3 protein: CASSLVPAPNIQYF. Written as DNA, the CDR3 is TGTGCCAGCAGCTTAGTGCCAGCGCCAAACATTCAGTACTTC.

This clone has a handful of counts. The chain uses TRBV7-9 and TRBJ1-5; D uncertain. The CDR3 totals 14 residues. The germline V and J ends were trimmed by 6 bases and 0 bases, with 9 bases remaining between them. In germline, CDR1 is SEHNR, CDR2 FQNEAQ (reference sequence). The chain's CDR3 is CASSPGYSNQPQHF. As DNA, the CDR3 is TGTGCCAGCAGTCCGGGATATAGCAATCAGCCCCAGCATTTT. Full variable domain (remainder filled in from reference TRBV7-9 and TRBJ1-5): DTGVSQNPRHKITKRGQNVTFRCDPISEHNRLYWYRQTLGQGPEFLTYFQNEAQLEKSRLLSDRFSAERPKGSFSTLEIQRTEQGDSAMYLCASSPGYSNQPQHFGDGTRLSIL.

V gene TRBV29-1 combines with J gene TRBJ2-1, with D uncertain. The CDR3 extends over 14 amino acids. V lost 6 bases to trimming and J lost 1 base, with 13 bases between them. The germline gives CDR1 SQVTM, CDR2 ANQGSEA. The CDR3 DNA reads as TGCAGCGTGGTTCACGCCTATTCCTACAATGAGCAGTTCTTC. This translates into CSVVHAYSYNEQFF.

The V gene is TRBV5-1, the J gene TRBJ1-2, with D possibly matching TRBD1 (6 bases). The CDR3 consists of 15 residues. Germline V gene lookup returns CDR1 SGHRS and CDR2 YFSETQ. V shed 2 bases and J shed 4 bases, with 15 bases lying between them. CDR3 in amino acids: CASSFLGQSSYGYTF. Here the CDR3 DNA reads TGCGCCAGCAGCTTCCTCGGACAGAGCTCCTATGGCTACACCTTC.

V is TRBV9 and J is TRBJ2-3, with 10 bases matching TRBD2. V was clipped by 0 bases and J by 0 bases; unmatched bases: 7. The CDR3 has 18 amino acids. Per germline, CDR1 SGDLS and CDR2 YYNGEE. The CDR3 loop is CASSVGASGGSSTDTQYF. CDR3 bases: TGTGCCAGCAGCGTAGGGGCTAGCGGGGGTTCTAGCACAGATACGCAGTATTTT.

The chain recombines TRBV5-5 with TRBJ1-5; TRBD1 might be the D (6 bases). The length of the CDR3 is 14 residues. Trimming removed 0 bases from V and 9 bases from J, with 13 bases in between. From germline, CDR1 is SGHKS and CDR2 YYEKEE (reference sequence). CDR3 protein: CASSLGRVGGPQHF. The DNA for the CDR3 is TGTGCCAGCAGCTTGGGCCGGGTAGGGGGGCCCCAGCATTTT.

This chain links TRBV14 with TRBJ1-2, with D hard to call. The CDR3 runs to 13 residues. Germline V CDR1 and CDR2: SGHDN, FVKESK. The germline V and J ends were trimmed by 0 bases and 2 bases, with 4 bases remaining between them. CDR3 region: CASSQERNYGYTF. CDR3 sequence (DNA): TGTGCCAGCAGCCAAGAGAGGAACTATGGCTACACCTTC.

This clone was seen only once. The V gene is TRBV5-1, the J gene TRBJ2-2; no clear D. The germline V gene has CDR1 SGHRS and CDR2 YFSETQ. Trimming shortened V by 2 bases and J by 0 bases, and 5 bases separated the two germline ends. The CDR3 length is 14 residues. CDR3 region: CASSFQANTGELFF. The DNA of the CDR3 is TGCGCCAGCAGCTTCCAGGCGAACACCGGGGAGCTGTTTTTT.

V gene TRBV29-1 combines with J gene TRBJ2-1; TRBD2 matches 9 bases. Trimming at V came to 1 base and at J to 10 bases, leaving 14 bases not matched to a gene. Germline CDR1 reads SQVTM; CDR2 reads ANQGSEA. This CDR3 region has 16 residues. CDR3 DNA: TGCAGCGTTGAAGGAGGAAGTTTTCGCGGGGGGGGCGAGCAGTTCTTC. This gives the protein CSVEGGSFRGGGEQFF.

Remarks on this clone: The sample contains more than one DNA sequence encoding this CDR3. The chain combines TRBV15 with TRBJ1-1, with a tentative D call TRBD1 (6 bases). The length of the CDR3 is 14 residues. Germline CDR1 and CDR2: LNHNV and YYDKDF (reference sequence). Trimming pared 0 bases from V and 5 bases from J, leaving 10 bases between. CDR3: CATSRDRGYTEAFF. In nucleotides, the CDR3 is TGTGCCACCAGCAGAGACAGGGGTTATACTGAAGCTTTCTTT. Supplemented by reference TRBV15 and TRBJ1-1, the full variable domain reads DAMVIQNPRYQVTQFGKPVTLSCSQTLNHNVMYWYQQKSSQAPKLLFHYYDKDFNNEADTPDNFQSRRPNTSFCFLDIRSPGLGDTAMYLCATSRDRGYTEAFFGQGTRLTVV.

This clone was seen a single time. The chain uses TRBV2 and TRBJ1-6; D is undetermined. Germline V gene lookup returns CDR1 SNHLY and CDR2 FYNNEI. The V end lost 8 bases, the J end lost 13 bases, and 21 bases lay between the germline ends. This CDR3 has 14 residues. CDR3 region: CASLRTGSGVPLHF. Here the CDR3 DNA reads TGTGCCAGCCTAAGGACGGGATCAGGCGTTCCCCTCCACTTT.

This chain connects TRBV19 to TRBJ1-6; 7 nucleotides align to TRBD1. V lost 4 bases and J lost 10; bases outside the gene matches: 10. CDR1 LNHDA and CDR2 SQIVND come from the germline V gene (reference sequence). The CDR3 consists of 15 residues. CDR3 region: CASSTRQGPPSPLHF. The CDR3, as DNA: TGTGCCAGTAGTACCCGACAGGGACCCCCATCACCCCTCCACTTT.

This clone came up once. This chain's CDR3 is CASSPGLAVTDTQYF. The CDR3 nucleotides read TGTGCCAGCAGTCCCGGACTAGCGGTCACAGATACGCAGTATTTT. This chain links TRBV27 with TRBJ2-3, with TRBD2 matching over 10 bases. V dropped 5 bases and J dropped 2; count of bases not matched to a gene: 4. Per the germline V gene, CDR1 is MNHEY and CDR2 is SMNVEV (reference sequence). The CDR3 sequence is 15 residues long.